Here is one TCR beta chain with its context. Its antigen is undetermined. This CDR3 region has 15 residues. The J segment lost 3 bases and the V segment lost 1 base, leaving 4 bases of the junction unmatched. Germline CDR1 and CDR2: SGHAT and FQNNGV. These data come from a study of shared clonotypes between healthy human individuals. The repertoire was sequenced with immunoSEQ multiplex PCR; TCRdb's copy has only in-frame clones and lacks some. The profile shows about 1 million clones, about 70% of them singletons. Points from the study as a whole: Large depth notwithstanding, sorted-subset sequencing proved incomplete by rarefaction.

This chain links TRBV11-2 with TRBJ2-5; 8 bases map to TRBD2. Input material: memory CD4+ T cells sorted from blood. Subset in this sample: CD45RA-negative fraction. This TCR came from a man younger than 35 in good health. The CDR3 reads CASSLGGLAEETQYF. The CDR3 nucleotides read TGTGCCAGCAGCTTAGGCGGACTAGCCGAAGAGACCCAGTACTTC.